The rows below give T cell receptor beta chains drawn from one sample of a study of blood T cell repertoires in COVID-19. Method: immunoSEQ multiplex PCR; TCRdb's copy keeps in-frame clones and lacks some. The sample shows some 160,000 clones, about 87% of them seen only once. The sequenced sample consisted of peripheral blood. These receptors originate from a woman of 80 years or more with COVID-19, enrolled during active disease. The CDR3 runs from the conserved cysteine through the conserved F or W. D genes are given only for firm matches. Expanded clones get a size class; other rows say once, few or many, or leave the size out.

j_gene | abundance | v_gene | d_gene | CDR3nt | CDR3aa
TRBJ1-5 | . | TRBV7-8 | . | TGTGCCAGCAACCCGGGTCACGGTCAGCCCCAGCATTTT | CASNPGHGQPQHF
TRBJ2-7 | . | TRBV7-2 | . | TGTGCCAGCAGTAATTCCTACGAGCAGTACTTC | CASSNSYEQYF
TRBJ2-7 | . | TRBV7-6 | TRBD2 | TGTGCCAGCAGCAATTTCGGTCCCGGGACTAGCGGGAGATCCTACGAGCAGTACTTC | CASSNFGPGTSGRSYEQYF
TRBJ2-1 | . | TRBV28 | TRBD1 | TGTGCCAGCAGTTTGGGCAGGGGGCAGTTTATTGATGAGCAGTTCTTC | CASSLGRGQFIDEQFF
TRBJ1-4 | . | TRBV2 | . | TGTGCCAGCACCTTCGCGCAGGGCTCGGGCGAGAAACTGTTTTTT | CASTFAQGSGEKLFF
TRBJ1-5 | . | TRBV6-5 | TRBD1 | TGTGCCAGTTCTTTTGGGGGACAGGGAGTTCAGCCCCAGCATTTT | CASSFGGQGVQPQHF
TRBJ2-7 | . | TRBV6-6 | . | TGTGCCACCCTCTCCCCAGGGGATACAGGGGGGGAACACTTC | CATLSPGDTGGEHF
TRBJ2-4 | . | TRBV10-3 | TRBD2 | TGTGCCATCAGTGAGAACAGGCTAGCGGGAGTGCCCCTAGCCAAAAACATTCAGTACTTC | CAISENRLAGVPLAKNIQYF
TRBJ2-1 | . | TRBV20-1 | . | TGCAGTGCTAGTTCGTACTGGAATGAGCAGTTCTTC | CSASSYWNEQFF
TRBJ2-1 | . | TRBV6-2/TRBV6-3 | TRBD2 | TGTGCCAGCAGTTACCACGGACTAGCGGGAGATTCAACGAGCTCCTACAATGAGCAGTTCTTC | CASSYHGLAGDSTSSYNEQFF
TRBJ2-3 | . | TRBV6-7 | TRBD1 | TGTGCCAGCAGTTACTTTGATGGATCAGACAGGGATAACACAGATACGCAGTATTTT | CASSYFDGSDRDNTDTQYF
TRBJ2-7 | . | TRBV25-1 | . | TGTGCCAGCAAAGGGGAGTTCAGGACAGCTCTCTACGAGCAGTACTTC | CASKGEFRTALYEQYF
TRBJ1-2 | . | TRBV11-2 | . | TGTGCCAGCAGCTTAGATTGGGCAGGGGATGGCTACACCTTC | CASSLDWAGDGYTF
TRBJ1-1 | . | TRBV7-3 | . | TGTGCCAGCAGCCTAGGTCCCGCTAACACTGAAGCTTTCTTT | CASSLGPANTEAFF
TRBJ2-7 | . | TRBV27 | TRBD1 | TGTGCCAGCAGCTCGACAGGGAGCTACGAGCAGTACTTC | CASSSTGSYEQYF
TRBJ2-7 | . | TRBV18 | TRBD2 | TGTGCCAGCTCACCACAGCCTCCACTAGCGGGAGGTAACGAGCAGTACTTC | CASSPQPPLAGGNEQYF
TRBJ1-1 | once | TRBV20-1 | TRBD1 | TGCAGTGCTAGTGACAGGGTAAGCACTGAAGCTTTCTTT | CSASDRVSTEAFF
TRBJ1-2 | few | TRBV4-3 | . | TGCGCCAGCAGCCAAGACAGAACTAACTATGGCTACACCTTC | CASSQDRTNYGYTF
TRBJ1-1 | . | TRBV28 | . | TGTGCCAGCGCCCCCCCTGGACAGCATGTCACTGAAGCTTTCTTT | CASAPPGQHVTEAFF